These 22 T cell receptor beta chains were all obtained from the same sample, sequenced in a study of CD8+ T cells in alopecia areata. Sequencing used cDNA as its template, made by extracting RNA and reverse transcribing it. Assay: immunoSEQ multiplex PCR; the TCRdb copy retains only in-frame clones and omits some. Among over 100,000 clones, around 53% were seen once, and the ten largest hold over 9%. Treatment indicated: oral pan-JAK inhibitor, 5-10 mg twice daily. The sequenced sample was CD8+ T cells sorted from blood, obtained at week 24, from a patient treated with tofacitinib. These receptors all stem from a human donor with alopecia areata.

The gene calls are TRBV27 and TRBJ1-6; D might be TRBD1 (6 bases). Germline CDR1 is MNHEY and CDR2 is SMNVEV (reference sequence). The CDR3 sequence is 14 residues long. Trimming removed 7 bases from V and 10 bases from J, with 17 bases in between. This CDR3 reads CASTQVGGNSPLHF. CDR3 coding DNA: TGTGCCAGCACCCAAGTGGGGGGCAACTCACCCCTCCACTTT.

This chain links TRBV13 with TRBJ2-5; no clear D gene. The CDR3 length is 13 residues. Per the germline V gene, CDR1 is PRHDT and CDR2 is FYEKMQ (reference sequence). Trimming took off 5 bases at V and 1 base at J, with 8 bases between the two ends. The CDR3 protein is CASSQIAQETQYF. Here the CDR3 DNA reads TGTGCCAGCAGCCAGATAGCCCAAGAGACCCAGTACTTC. Based on the CDR3 plus reference TRBV13 and TRBJ2-5, the full variable domain is AAGVIQSPRHLIKEKRETATLKCYPIPRHDTVYWYQQGPGQDPQFLISFYEKMQSDKGSIPDRFSAQQFSDYHSELNMSSLELGDSALYFCASSQIAQETQYFGPGTRLLVL.

The J gene is TRBJ2-1, the V gene TRBV13; possibly TRBD2 for D (6 bases). Trimming left V 2 bases short and J 8 bases short, with 10 bases between. CDR3 length: 13 amino acids. Germline V lookup: CDR1 PRHDT, CDR2 FYEKMQ (reference sequence). Here the CDR3 DNA reads TGTGCCAGCAGCTTACCTGGGAGGTATGAGCAGTTCTTC. This encodes CASSLPGRYEQFF.

The gene calls are TRBV6-5 and TRBJ2-1; tentatively, D is TRBD2 (6 bases). Germline V CDR1 and CDR2: MNHEY, SVGAGI. The CDR3 totals 13 residues. Trimming took off 6 bases at V and 7 bases at J, with 13 bases between the two ends. The CDR3 loop is CASSLLAENEQFF. The CDR3 nucleotides read TGTGCCAGCAGCTTACTAGCTGAGAATGAGCAGTTCTTC.

The CDR3 spells CASSQDGHGPMGYTF. For the CDR3, the DNA is TGCGCCAGCAGCCAAGATGGGCACGGACCTATGGGCTACACCTTC. The V call is TRBV4-1, the J call TRBJ1-2; D not certain. The germline V gene has CDR1 MGHRA and CDR2 YSYEKL. The CDR3 runs to 15 residues. Trimming pared 0 bases from V and 8 bases from J, leaving 16 bases between.

The sample holds a few counts of this clone. This chain links TRBV27 with TRBJ2-7, with 7 bases fitting TRBD1. Germline V gene lookup returns CDR1 MNHEY and CDR2 SMNVEV (reference sequence). CDR3 size: 14 residues. Losses at the gene ends were 4 bases for V and 2 bases for J; bases not matched to a gene: 5. DNA of the CDR3: TGTGCCAGCAGTTACCTGGGACAGACCTACGAGCAGTACTTC. Amino acids: CASSYLGQTYEQYF.

The V gene is TRBV13, the J gene TRBJ2-2; 9 bases agree with TRBD1. The CDR3 is 16 amino acids. Trimming removed 1 base from V and 2 bases from J; junction bases left unmatched: 2. CDR1 and CDR2 (germline): PRHDT, FYEKMQ (reference sequence). Here the CDR3 DNA reads TGTGCCAGCAGCTTAGAACAGGGGGCTAACACCGGGGAGCTGTTTTTT. Translating gives CASSLEQGANTGELFF.

This chain connects TRBV30 to TRBJ2-3; 7 nucleotides line up with TRBD1. The V gene end was trimmed by 3 bases and the J gene end by 4 bases; junction bases not matched to a gene: 7. Germline CDR1 reads GTSNPN; CDR2 reads SVGIG (reference sequence). The CDR3 is 14 residues long. The CDR3, as DNA: TGTGCCTGGAGCGAGGGGGCGGGTGCAGATACGCAGTATTTT. Encoded protein: CAWSEGAGADTQYF.

There are a few counts of this clone. The chain joins TRBV6-1 to TRBJ1-6; D not resolved. There are 17 residues in the CDR3. Trimming pared 2 bases from V and 0 bases from J, leaving 11 bases between. Germline V gene sequence: CDR1 MNHNS, CDR2 SASEGT. The CDR3 DNA sequence: TGTGCCAGCAGTGAATACCGCAGGAGCTCCTATAATTCACCCCTCCACTTT. Its protein is CASSEYRRSSYNSPLHF.

The chain combines TRBV7-8 with TRBJ2-7; D may correspond to TRBD1 or TRBD2 (5 bases each). The germline CDR1 and CDR2 sequences are SGHVS and FQNEAQ. The V and J ends lost 4 bases and 2 bases respectively, with 12 bases between them. This CDR3 contains 14 residues. This chain's CDR3 is CASSYRDRPYEQYF. The DNA for the CDR3 is TGTGCCAGCAGCTACCGGGACCGTCCCTACGAGCAGTACTTC.

The chain carries TRBV27 and TRBJ2-1; 10 positions match TRBD2. This CDR3 has 16 amino acids. Germline lookup yields CDR1 MNHEY and CDR2 SMNVEV (reference sequence). V was pared by 9 bases and J by 8 bases, with 16 bases of the junction left unmatched. CDR3 sequence reads: CASLQLAGEGRDEQFF. The CDR3 DNA reads as TGTGCCAGTCTGCAGCTAGCGGGGGAGGGCCGGGATGAGCAGTTCTTC.

This clone appeared a single time. J is TRBJ2-3 and V is TRBV29-1, with TRBD1 identical over 8 bases. The CDR3 consists of 14 residues. V dropped 0 bases and J dropped 6; count of bases not matched to a gene: 5. CDR1 and CDR2 (germline): SQVTM, ANQGSEA. The CDR3, as DNA: TGCAGCGTTGAAGATAGAACAGGGGGGGATACGCAGTATTTT. Translating gives CSVEDRTGGDTQYF.

This clone turned up a few times. V gene TRBV6-5 combines with J gene TRBJ2-4, with D possibly TRBD1 on 5 matching bases. The CDR3 contains 15 residues. Germline V gene data show CDR1 as MNHEY and CDR2 as SVGAGI. With 0 bases removed from V and 1 base from J, the gap between germline ends came to 7 bases. This CDR3 is CASSYSPGAKNIQYF. CDR3 DNA sequence: TGTGCCAGCAGTTACTCGCCAGGGGCCAAAAACATTCAGTACTTC.

The V call is TRBV7-2, the J call TRBJ1-2; D perhaps matches TRBD1 (5 bases). CDR1 and CDR2 (germline): SGHTA, FQGNSA. Deletions cut 3 bases from V and 4 bases from J, with 9 bases between. The CDR3 is 13 amino acids. This chain's CDR3 is CASSLQGGYGYTF. The CDR3 DNA follows: TGTGCCAGCAGCTTGCAGGGTGGCTATGGCTACACCTTC.

The chain uses TRBV5-4 and TRBJ2-7; D gene unclear. V shed 4 bases and J shed 2 bases, with 7 bases lying between them. Germline values: CDR1 SGHNT, CDR2 YYREEE (reference sequence). The CDR3 has 12 residues. The CDR3 nucleotides read TGTGCCAGCAGCCATGACACCTACGAGCAGTACTTC. This encodes CASSHDTYEQYF.

In its sample, this clone was seen a few times. The rearrangement links TRBV5-4 to TRBJ2-6; maybe TRBD1 (5 bases). V lost 3 bases and J 8 bases, leaving 9 bases between the germline ends. Germline V gives CDR1 SGHNT, CDR2 YYREEE (reference sequence). The CDR3 consists of 13 residues. CDR3 nucleotide sequence: TGTGCCAGCAGCTGGGGCTGGTCCAACGTCCTGACTTTC. Its translation: CASSWGWSNVLTF.

The chain employs TRBV4-1 and TRBJ2-3; TRBD2 matches 10 bases. CDR1 and CDR2 (germline): MGHRA, YSYEKL. The CDR3 loop spans 17 amino acids. V dropped 3 bases and J dropped 2; count of bases not matched to a gene: 8. The CDR3 spells CASSQIAGGQDTDTQYF. As DNA, the CDR3 is TGCGCCAGCAGCCAGATAGCGGGGGGCCAGGACACAGATACGCAGTATTTT.

The chain couples TRBV6-5 to TRBJ2-2, with unresolved D. The CDR3 is 11 residues long. V lost 8 bases to trimming and J lost 9 bases, with 10 bases between them. Germline V gene lookup returns CDR1 MNHEY and CDR2 SVGAGI. The CDR3 DNA reads TGTGCCAGCCGGTGGGCGCGGGAGCTGTTTTTT. Its translation is CASRWARELFF.

The chain carries TRBV7-9 and TRBJ1-6; the D is unclear. This CDR3 contains 17 residues. The germline gives CDR1 SEHNR, CDR2 FQNEAQ (reference sequence). The V and J ends lost 1 base and 0 bases respectively, with 10 bases between them. The CDR3 protein is CASSLDRPSSYNSPLHF. The CDR3 region has the DNA TGTGCCAGCAGCTTAGATCGTCCGTCCTCCTATAATTCACCCCTCCACTTT.

The rearrangement links TRBV5-6 to TRBJ2-5; 7 bases are shared with TRBD1. Unmatched junction bases numbered 2, after V lost 3 bases and J lost 3 bases. The CDR3 extends over 13 amino acids. The V gene's germline CDR1 is SGHDT and CDR2 YYEEEE. This CDR3 reads CASSYDREETQYF. Written as DNA, the CDR3 is TGTGCCAGCAGCTATGACAGGGAAGAGACCCAGTACTTC.

The chain has TRBV4-2 and TRBJ1-1; D gene uncertain. The CDR3 totals 13 residues. Germline assignment: CDR1 LGHNA and CDR2 YNFKEQ. Deletions cut 6 bases from V and 6 bases from J, with 14 bases between. The DNA for the CDR3 is TGTGCCAGCAGACCACCCGATTCTGCTGAAGCTTTCTTT. Its protein product is CASRPPDSAEAFF.

This sequence joins TRBV6-6 and TRBJ2-5; 7 bases are a match to TRBD1. Per germline, CDR1 MNHNY and CDR2 SVGAGI (reference sequence). Trimming at V came to 6 bases and at J to 3 bases, leaving 7 bases not matched to a gene. CDR3 length equals 14 residues. DNA of the CDR3: TGTGCCAGCAGCTCGGGACAGCTAGAAGAGACCCAGTACTTC. Protein product: CASSSGQLEETQYF.